One and the same sample provided the 5 T cell receptor beta chains below, sequenced in a study of blood T cell repertoires in COVID-19. The assay was immunoSEQ multiplex PCR, and TCRdb's table has in-frame clones only and misses some. This sample yields about 130,000 clones, of which about 72% are seen a single time; less than 2.5% belongs to the top ten. The sample comprised peripheral blood. Receptor source: a woman in her seventies with acute or convalescent COVID-19.

The chain joins TRBV4-1 to TRBJ1-5; D is perhaps TRBD1 (5 bases). The germline CDR1 and CDR2 sequences are MGHRA and YSYEKL. V lost 4 bases and J lost 2, with 12 bases in between. The CDR3 contains 15 residues. CDR3 residues: CASSPREVGNQPQHF. CDR3 in DNA: TGCGCCAGCAGCCCCAGGGAAGTAGGCAATCAGCCCCAGCATTTT.

This clone has a handful of counts. The CDR3 DNA follows: TGTGCCAGCAGCGTAGTTCCAGGGTCGGGCACTGAAGCTTTCTTT. Translating it yields CASSVVPGSGTEAFF. The chain couples TRBV9 to TRBJ1-1, with D maybe TRBD1 (5 bases). The V gene lost 0 bases and the J gene lost 4 bases, with 13 bases spanning the gap. This CDR3 region has 15 residues. Per the germline V gene, CDR1 is SGDLS and CDR2 is YYNGEE.

This sequence joins TRBV6-1 and TRBJ1-5, with a tentative D call TRBD1 (5 bases). This CDR3 is built from 15 residues. Trimming removed 2 bases from V and 2 bases from J, with 10 bases in between. In germline, CDR1 is MNHNS, CDR2 SASEGT. CDR3 DNA sequence: TGTGCCAGCAGTGAACTAGGGGTAGGCAATCAGCCCCAGCATTTT. Its protein product is CASSELGVGNQPQHF.

The genes are TRBV9 and TRBJ2-1, with D uncertain. The CDR3 is 12 amino acids. Germline V gene sequence: CDR1 SGDLS, CDR2 YYNGEE. V was pared by 0 bases and J by 7 bases, with 5 bases between. This CDR3 is CASSVVLNEQFF. CDR3 bases: TGTGCCAGCAGCGTAGTTCTGAATGAGCAGTTCTTC.

About this clone: Germline is not matched at one junction end, which may reflect a read error. The chain recombines TRBV6-4 with TRBJ1-2, with D uncertain. CDR3 length: 14 amino acids. From germline, CDR1 is MRHNA and CDR2 SNTAGT. CDR3 region: CAGSREPSSYGYTF. CDR3 in DNA: TGTGCCGGCAGTCGGGAGCCCTCATCGTATGGCTACACCTTC.